The 26 T cell receptor beta chains in this list originate from one sample, sequenced in a study of blood T cell repertoires in COVID-19. The repertoire was sequenced with immunoSEQ multiplex PCR; TCRdb's copy has only in-frame clones and lacks some. This sample has about 210,000 clones, with 70% to 90% found just once. Sequencing was carried out using peripheral blood. These TCRs come from a woman in her thirties or forties with acute or convalescent COVID-19.

The gene calls are TRBV2 and TRBJ2-7; D is uncertain. Germline V CDR1 and CDR2: SNHLY, FYNNEI. Trimming left V 8 bases short and J 0 bases short, with 8 bases between. CDR3 size: 12 residues. The CDR3 DNA reads TGTGCCAGCTCTCGGAGCTCCTACGAGCAGTACGTC. It is translated as CASSRSSYEQYV.

V gene TRBV19 combines with J gene TRBJ1-5, with D maybe TRBD1 (6 bases). CDR1 LNHDA and CDR2 SQIVND come from the germline V gene (reference sequence). Trimming removed 5 bases at V and 7 bases at J, with 15 bases between. This CDR3 contains 14 residues. The CDR3 reads CASSADQGLQPQHF. The CDR3 DNA sequence: TGTGCCAGTAGTGCCGACCAGGGGTTGCAGCCCCAGCATTTT.

V is TRBV7-8 and J is TRBJ1-5; TRBD1 agrees at 7 bases. There are 13 residues in the CDR3. Trimming took 6 bases from V and 5 from J; bases not matched to a gene: 4. From germline, CDR1 is SGHVS and CDR2 FQNEAQ. CDR3 in amino acids: CASSYRGYQPQHF. The CDR3 DNA is TGTGCCAGCAGTTACAGGGGTTATCAGCCCCAGCATTTT.

The rearrangement uses TRBV27 and TRBJ2-5, with 9 bases matching TRBD1. This CDR3 is built from 17 residues. CDR1 is MNHEY, CDR2 SMNVEV, per germline (reference sequence). J lost 5 bases, V lost 5 bases, and 15 bases had no gene match. CDR3: CASSPGQGMGLGETQYF. The CDR3 nucleotides are TGTGCCAGCAGTCCCGGACAGGGGATGGGCTTAGGGGAGACCCAGTACTTC.

In DNA form, the CDR3 reads TGTGCCAGCAGCTCACAGGGTCTCTCTAACTATGGCTACACCTTC. Amino acids: CASSSQGLSNYGYTF. The V and J genes are TRBV7-9 and TRBJ1-2; D may be TRBD1 (6 bases). CDR3 length: 15 amino acids. Germline values: CDR1 SEHNR, CDR2 FQNEAQ (reference sequence). Trimming took 4 bases from V and 0 from J, leaving 12 bases between them.

The chain joins TRBV5-6 to TRBJ2-1; D unresolved. Germline CDR1 and CDR2: SGHDT and YYEEEE. V was clipped by 0 bases and J by 9 bases, with 10 bases between them. CDR3 length: 13 amino acids. CDR3 nucleotide sequence: TGTGCCAGCAGCTTGGGGCGGTCGGGTGAGCAGTTCTTC. This sequence encodes CASSLGRSGEQFF.

This chain connects TRBV11-2 to TRBJ2-7, with D possibly matching TRBD1 (6 bases). The V end lost 3 bases, the J end lost 0 bases, and 6 bases lay between the germline ends. CDR1 is SGHAT and CDR2 is FQNNGV in the germline V gene. The CDR3 covers 13 residues. For the CDR3, the DNA is TGTGCCAGCAGCTTGGACAGCTCCTACGAGCAGTACGTC. Translating gives CASSLDSSYEQYV.

This chain joins TRBV11-2 and TRBJ1-3; possibly TRBD1 for D (6 bases). Germline V gene data show CDR1 as SGHAT and CDR2 as FQNNGV. V lost 5 bases, J lost 0 bases, and 14 bases lay in between. The CDR3 totals 16 residues. The CDR3 reads CASSQPGQASGNTIYF. DNA for the CDR3: TGTGCCAGCAGCCAACCGGGACAAGCCTCTGGAAACACCATATATTTT.

The chain joins TRBV7-3 to TRBJ2-1; the D gene is possibly TRBD1 (6 bases). With 5 bases removed from V and 0 bases from J, the gap between germline ends came to 17 bases. The germline V gene encodes CDR1 SGHTA and CDR2 FQGTGA. The CDR3 has 17 amino acids. The CDR3 nucleotides are TGTGCCAGCAGCCCGAAGGGACACAGGAGCTCCTACAATGAGCAGTTCTTC. It codes for CASSPKGHRSSYNEQFF.

This chain connects TRBV9 to TRBJ1-2; tentatively, D is TRBD1 (5 bases). Germline V gives CDR1 SGDLS, CDR2 YYNGEE. The CDR3 is 15 residues long. Trimming stripped 4 bases from V and 4 bases from J, with 17 bases between. The CDR3 DNA reads as TGTGCCAGCAGCAAGAGTGACAGCACCTTCTATGGCTACACCTTC. It yields the protein CASSKSDSTFYGYTF.

The CDR3 nucleotides are TGTGCCAGCAGCCAAGGATTCGGGGGACCCTACGAGCAGTACGTC. Amino acid sequence: CASSQGFGGPYEQYV. The chain is built from TRBV14 and TRBJ2-7; possible D gene TRBD2, 6 bases. From germline, CDR1 is SGHDN and CDR2 FVKESK. The ends were cut back, 1 base at V and 2 bases at J, with 12 bases in the middle. The CDR3 has 15 residues.

This clone was seen a single time. The J gene is TRBJ2-5, the V gene TRBV11-3, with D possibly matching TRBD1 (8 bases). Per germline, CDR1 SGHNT and CDR2 YENEEA. The CDR3 has 16 residues. V was pared by 5 bases and J by 5 bases, with 21 bases between. The CDR3 is CASSLGQGGNRETQYF. The CDR3 bases are TGTGCCAGCAGCCTTGGACAGGGAGGGAACCGGGAGACCCAGTACTTC.

The J gene is TRBJ2-3, the V gene TRBV7-3, with TRBD2 matching over 10 bases. The CDR3 length is 14 residues. V trimming: 3 bases; J trimming: 6 bases; junction bases outside the gene matches: 3. The germline CDR1 and CDR2 sequences are SGHTA and FQGTGA. The CDR3 DNA follows: TGTGCCAGCAGCTTGGTAGCGGGGGGCGATACGCAGTATTTT. Its translation: CASSLVAGGDTQYF. Drawing the rest from reference TRBV7-3 and TRBJ2-3, the complete variable domain is GAGVSQTPSNKVTEKGKYVELRCDPISGHTALYWYRQSLGQGPEFLIYFQGTGAADDSGLPNDRFFAVRPEGSVSTLKIQRTERGDSAVYLCASSLVAGGDTQYFGPGTRLTVL.

This clone was recorded only once. This chain joins TRBV10-3 and TRBJ2-6; no clear D. CDR3 length equals 15 residues. Germline lookup yields CDR1 ENHRY and CDR2 SYGVKD. V gave up 6 bases and J gave up 2 bases, with 11 bases separating them. The CDR3, as DNA: TGTGCCATCAGGAGAATTGCCGCTGGGGCCAACGTCCTGACTTTC. This encodes CAIRRIAAGANVLTF.

This chain links TRBV7-8 with TRBJ2-4; 7 bases are shared with TRBD1. The trim removed 5 bases at V and 6 bases at J, leaving 10 bases unmatched. This CDR3 has 15 residues. CDR1 and CDR2 from the germline V gene are SGHVS and FQNEAQ. The CDR3 here is CASSPARDRRNIQYF. The CDR3 coding sequence is TGTGCCAGCAGCCCGGCCCGGGACAGAAGAAACATTCAGTACTTC.

This clone is a singleton in its sample. The chain is built from TRBV18 and TRBJ1-1; 10 bases line up with TRBD1. CDR3 length equals 18 residues. The germline V gene encodes CDR1 KGHSH and CDR2 LQKENI. V was pared by 4 bases and J by 4 bases, with 15 bases of the junction left unmatched. The CDR3 reads CASSRPGQGGELRTEAFF. CDR3 DNA sequence: TGTGCCAGCTCACGACCCGGACAGGGGGGAGAACTGCGCACTGAAGCTTTCTTT.

This chain links TRBV13 with TRBJ2-1; 8 bases align to TRBD2. Germline V gene data show CDR1 as PRHDT and CDR2 as FYEKMQ (reference sequence). The J segment lost 3 bases and the V segment lost 7 bases, leaving 8 bases of the junction unmatched. There are 15 residues in the CDR3. The CDR3 spells CASTIGLADYNEQFF. CDR3 nucleotide sequence: TGTGCCAGCACCATTGGACTAGCCGACTACAATGAGCAGTTCTTC. Combining the CDR3 with reference TRBV13 and TRBJ2-1 gives the whole variable domain AAGVIQSPRHLIKEKRETATLKCYPIPRHDTVYWYQQGPGQDPQFLISFYEKMQSDKGSIPDRFSAQQFSDYHSELNMSSLELGDSALYFCASTIGLADYNEQFFGPGTRLTVL.

The chain has TRBV11-2 and TRBJ2-1; D is undetermined. The CDR3 loop spans 15 amino acids. Germline values: CDR1 SGHAT, CDR2 FQNNGV. Trimming cost V 5 bases and J 5 bases, with 16 bases left between them. Here the CDR3 reads CASSISETLHNEQFF. The CDR3, as DNA: TGTGCCAGCAGCATTAGTGAAACGCTCCACAATGAGCAGTTCTTC.

The chain carries TRBV3-1 (or the pseudogene TRBV3-2) and TRBJ2-6, with 8 bases matching TRBD2. This CDR3 contains 19 residues. V trimming: 0 bases; J trimming: 2 bases; junction bases outside the gene matches: 9. The germline V gene has CDR1 LGHDT and CDR2 YNNKEL (reference sequence). CDR3: CASSQDIGMRGAGANVLTF. In nucleotides, the CDR3 is TGTGCCAGCAGCCAAGATATAGGGATGCGGGGGGCTGGGGCCAACGTCCTGACTTTC.

The rearrangement joins TRBV6-4 to TRBJ1-5, with 8 nucleotides matching TRBD1. This CDR3 region has 14 residues. J gave up 4 bases and V 3 bases, and 2 bases lay outside the gene matches. Germline CDR1 MRHNA, CDR2 SNTAGT. CDR3 bases: TGTGCCAGCAGTGAACAGGGGGGGAATCAGCCCCAGCATTTT. Residues: CASSEQGGNQPQHF.

CDR3 in DNA: TGTGCCTGGACCCACTATACAGGGGGCTCCACTGAAGCTTTCTTT. It encodes CAWTHYTGGSTEAFF. The chain recombines TRBV30 with TRBJ1-1, with 9 bases lining up with TRBD1. The V and J ends lost 4 bases and 4 bases, in that order; junction bases with no gene match: 10. CDR1 and CDR2 from the germline V gene are GTSNPN and SVGIG (reference sequence). The CDR3 totals 15 residues. Full variable domain (remainder filled in from reference TRBV30 and TRBJ1-1): SQTIHQWPATLVQPVGSPLSLECTVEGTSNPNLYWYRQAAGRGLQLLFYSVGIGQISSEVPQNLSASRPQDRQFILSSKKLLLSDSGFYLCAWTHYTGGSTEAFFGQGTRLTVV.

The J gene is TRBJ2-3, the V gene TRBV6-5; 8 positions match TRBD2. V dropped 0 bases and J dropped 5; count of bases not matched to a gene: 7. The CDR3 extends over 16 amino acids. Germline CDR1 and CDR2: MNHEY and SVGAGI. The DNA for the CDR3 is TGTGCCAGCAGTTACTCGACCGCGGGGGGTCGAGATACGCAGTATTTT. Protein: CASSYSTAGGRDTQYF.

The chain employs TRBV7-9 and TRBJ2-7; 10 bases are a match to TRBD1. The CDR3 runs to 14 residues. The ends lost 1 base at V and 7 bases at J; junction bases unmatched: 4. Germline CDR1 SEHNR, CDR2 FQNEAQ (reference sequence). This chain's CDR3 is CASSLGQGAFEQYV. The CDR3 coding sequence is TGTGCCAGCAGCTTAGGACAGGGGGCGTTTGAGCAGTACGTC.

In regard to this clone: The sample carries other DNA sequences with the same CDR3. The chain recombines TRBV2 with TRBJ1-1, with D possibly TRBD1 on 6 matching bases. V shed 5 bases and J shed 1 base, with 8 bases lying between them. The length of the CDR3 is 13 residues. Germline lookup yields CDR1 SNHLY and CDR2 FYNNEI. CDR3 DNA: TGTGCCAGCAGTAGACAGGAGAACACTGAAGCTTTCTTT. Protein: CASSRQENTEAFF.

The chain couples TRBV6-5 to TRBJ1-3; the D gene is possibly TRBD1 (5 bases). There are 14 residues in the CDR3. Trimming cost V 5 bases and J 0 bases, with 8 bases left between them. In germline, CDR1 is MNHEY, CDR2 SVGAGI. CDR3 loop: CASSRGYSGNTIYF. In DNA, the CDR3 is TGTGCCAGCAGTCGGGGGTACTCTGGAAACACCATATATTTT.

The J gene is TRBJ1-6, the V gene TRBV5-6; 8 positions match TRBD1. V shed 1 base and J 14 bases; nucleotides not matched to a gene: 14. Germline values: CDR1 SGHDT, CDR2 YYEEEE. The CDR3 has 16 amino acids. The CDR3 sequence is CASSLNRGWIIGALHF. CDR3 bases: TGTGCCAGCAGCTTGAACAGGGGGTGGATAATTGGGGCCCTCCACTTT. The full variable domain, with the rest looked up from reference TRBV5-6 and TRBJ1-6, is DAGVTQSPTHLIKTRGQQVTLRCSPKSGHDTVSWYQQALGQGPQFIFQYYEEEERQRGNFPDRFSGHQFPNYSSELNVNALLLGDSALYLCASSLNRGWIIGALHFGNGTRLTVT.